This TCR beta chain came from a study of ipilimumab plus nivolumab after autologous stem cell transplantation (dated by TCRdb to the early 2020s). For context, the study as a whole: The median number of doses received by trial patients was four to six for ipilimumab and under 10 for nivolumab. Patients in the trial were undergoing autologous transplant and had high-risk diffuse large B cell lymphoma, mature T cell lymphoma, or multiple myeloma. Both primary refractory and relapsed disease were represented in the DLBCL cohort, where 18-month progression-free survival was about 86% and 29%, respectively. The intent-to-treat population of the trial was made up of 35 to 40 patients. What the research found in general, with its limitations: The authors concluded that combined checkpoint inhibition appeared tolerable when used as consolidation after transplant. According to the authors, a biologic rationale for studying the approach further came from T cell receptor repertoire, regulatory T cell phenotype and gut microbiota profiles.

As to this clone: This receptor's antigen is unknown. No much larger clonotype is one base removed from it; base qualities were not supplied.

The library relied on the immunoSEQ multiplex PCR assay. TCRdb carries this immuneACCESS record with in-frame sequences only. Its versions omit some clonotypes, under half of them owing to an unresolved V gene in the studies checked, with the rest unexplained. Here the sample has around 21,000 clones; 81% occur a single time. In total, the top ten clones hold about 6.8% of the sample. Starting 14 to 28 days after the autologous transplant, patients began checkpoint therapy, which included ipilimumab at 1 mg/kg intravenously on day 1 of selected weeks. The nivolumab dose was 3 mg/kg intravenously, delivered on day 1 of weeks 1, 4, 7, 10, and every two weeks through week 26. This Phase Ib clinical trial tested ipilimumab plus nivolumab, a combined checkpoint inhibition, as consolidation after autologous stem cell transplantation. The clonotype was recovered from a male donor with diffuse large B-cell lymphoma. The sample in question was PBMCs, obtained in a trial of ipilimumab plus nivolumab as post-transplant consolidation.

Here the CDR3 is given as CASRGQGSGTDTQYF. The nucleotides read TGTGCCAGCAGGGGACAGGGGTCAGGCACAGATACGCAGTATTTT. The rearrangement combines TRBV5-6 with TRBJ2-3; the central 10 bases match TRBD1. CDR1 and CDR2 are read off the germline V gene as SGHDT and YYEEEE. Reading from cysteine to phenylalanine, the CDR3 counts 15 amino acids. Just CDR3 DNA is preserved here, 45 bases in frame from base 1. The germline V end is reduced by 5 bases and the J end by 1 base; junction bases left unmatched: 4.